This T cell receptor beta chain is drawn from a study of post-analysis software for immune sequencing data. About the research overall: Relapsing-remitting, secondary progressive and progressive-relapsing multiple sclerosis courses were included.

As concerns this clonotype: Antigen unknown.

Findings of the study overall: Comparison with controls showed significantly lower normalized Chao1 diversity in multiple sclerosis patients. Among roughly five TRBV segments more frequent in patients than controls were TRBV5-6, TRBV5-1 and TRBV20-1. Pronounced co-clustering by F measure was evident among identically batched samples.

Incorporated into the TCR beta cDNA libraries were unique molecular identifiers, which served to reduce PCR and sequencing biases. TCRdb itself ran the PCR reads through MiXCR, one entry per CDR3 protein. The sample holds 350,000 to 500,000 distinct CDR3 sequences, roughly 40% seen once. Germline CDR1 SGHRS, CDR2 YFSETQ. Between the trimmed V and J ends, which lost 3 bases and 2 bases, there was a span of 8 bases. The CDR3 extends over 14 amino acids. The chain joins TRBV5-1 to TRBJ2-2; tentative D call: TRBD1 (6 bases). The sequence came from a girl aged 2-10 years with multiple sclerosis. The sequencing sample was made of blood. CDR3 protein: CASSWDTNTGELFF. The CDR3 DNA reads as TGCGCCAGCAGCTGGGACACCAACACCGGGGAGCTGTTTTTT.